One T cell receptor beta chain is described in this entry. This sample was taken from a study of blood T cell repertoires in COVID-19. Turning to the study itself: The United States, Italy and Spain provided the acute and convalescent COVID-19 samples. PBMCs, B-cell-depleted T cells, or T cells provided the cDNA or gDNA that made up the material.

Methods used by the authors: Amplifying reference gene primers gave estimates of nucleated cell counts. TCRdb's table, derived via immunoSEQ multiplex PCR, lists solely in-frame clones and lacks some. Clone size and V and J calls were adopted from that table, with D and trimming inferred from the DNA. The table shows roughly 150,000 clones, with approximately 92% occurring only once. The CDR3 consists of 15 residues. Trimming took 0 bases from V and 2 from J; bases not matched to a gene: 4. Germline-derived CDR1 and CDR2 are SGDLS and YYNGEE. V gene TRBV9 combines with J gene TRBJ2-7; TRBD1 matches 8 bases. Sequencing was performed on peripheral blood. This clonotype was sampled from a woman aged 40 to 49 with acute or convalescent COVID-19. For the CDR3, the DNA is TGTGCCAGCAGCGTAGACAGGGGGAACCCCTACGAGCAGTACTTC. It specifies CASSVDRGNPYEQYF.